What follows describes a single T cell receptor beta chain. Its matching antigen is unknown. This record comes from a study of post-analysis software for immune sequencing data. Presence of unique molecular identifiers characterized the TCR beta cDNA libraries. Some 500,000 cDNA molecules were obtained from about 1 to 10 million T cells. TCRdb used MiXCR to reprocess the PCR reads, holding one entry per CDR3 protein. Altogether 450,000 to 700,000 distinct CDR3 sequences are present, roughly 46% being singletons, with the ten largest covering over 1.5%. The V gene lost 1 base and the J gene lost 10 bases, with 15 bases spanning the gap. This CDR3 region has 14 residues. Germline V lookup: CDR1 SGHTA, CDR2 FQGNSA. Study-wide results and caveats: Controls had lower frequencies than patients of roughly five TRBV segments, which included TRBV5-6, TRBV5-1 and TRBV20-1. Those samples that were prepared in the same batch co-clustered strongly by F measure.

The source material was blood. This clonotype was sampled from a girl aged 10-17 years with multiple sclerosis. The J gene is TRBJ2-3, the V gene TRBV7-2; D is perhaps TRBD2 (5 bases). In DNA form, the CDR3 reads TGTGCCAGCAGCTTAGAGGCAGGATTACTAGCGCAGTATTTT. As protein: CASSLEAGLLAQYF.